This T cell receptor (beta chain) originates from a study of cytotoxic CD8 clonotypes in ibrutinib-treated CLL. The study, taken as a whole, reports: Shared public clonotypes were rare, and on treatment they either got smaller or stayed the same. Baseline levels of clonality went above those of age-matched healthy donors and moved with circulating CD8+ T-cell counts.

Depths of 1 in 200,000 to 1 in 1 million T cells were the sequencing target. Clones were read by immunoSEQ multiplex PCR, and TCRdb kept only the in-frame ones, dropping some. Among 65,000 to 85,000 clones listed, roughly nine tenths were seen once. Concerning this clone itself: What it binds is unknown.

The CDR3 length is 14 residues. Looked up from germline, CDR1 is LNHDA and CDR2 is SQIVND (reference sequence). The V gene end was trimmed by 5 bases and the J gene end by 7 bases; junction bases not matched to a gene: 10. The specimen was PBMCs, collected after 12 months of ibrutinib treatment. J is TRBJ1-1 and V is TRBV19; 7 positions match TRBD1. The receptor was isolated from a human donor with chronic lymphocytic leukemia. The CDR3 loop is CASSLRQGFYEAFF. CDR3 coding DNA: TGTGCCAGTAGTTTGAGACAGGGATTTTATGAAGCTTTCTTT.